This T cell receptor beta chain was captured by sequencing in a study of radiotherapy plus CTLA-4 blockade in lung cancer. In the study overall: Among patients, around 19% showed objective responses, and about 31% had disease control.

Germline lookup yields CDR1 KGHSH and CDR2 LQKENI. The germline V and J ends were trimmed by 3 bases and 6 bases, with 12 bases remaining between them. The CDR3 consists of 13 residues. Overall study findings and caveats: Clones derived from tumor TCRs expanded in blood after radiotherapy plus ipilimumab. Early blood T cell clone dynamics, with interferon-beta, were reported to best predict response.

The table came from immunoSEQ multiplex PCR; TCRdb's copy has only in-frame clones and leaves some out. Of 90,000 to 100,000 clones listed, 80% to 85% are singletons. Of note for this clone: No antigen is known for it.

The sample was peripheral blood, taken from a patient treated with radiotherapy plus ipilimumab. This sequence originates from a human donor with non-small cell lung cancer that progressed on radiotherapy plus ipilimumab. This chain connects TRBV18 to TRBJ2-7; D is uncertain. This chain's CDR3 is CASSPVGPVEQYV. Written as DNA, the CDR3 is TGTGCCAGCTCACCCGTAGGACCGGTCGAGCAGTACGTC.